Shown below are 21 T cell receptor beta chains from a single sample sequenced in a study of regulatory T cells in long-lasting Graves disease (dated by TCRdb to the early 2020s). In light of the paper, this sample's time point label describes: persistent/refractory GD, antithyroid drugs over 5 years with positive TRAb. For both TCR sequencing and RNA sequencing, RNA was extracted from PBMCs using TRIzol. The library came from multiplex PCR. Sequencing was performed on an Illumina HiSeq 4000. iRepertoire HTBI primers and Arm-PCR amplification of CDR3 regions were used to construct TCR beta libraries. TCRdb reanalyzed the raw reads on its own, using fastp at Q25 for trimming and MiXCR for clone calling, and kept in-frame beta chains. Entries are consolidated by CDR3 protein sequence, retaining the most common genes and DNA. The sample profile shows some 370,000 distinct CDR3 sequences; approximately 25% of them were found once. The ten largest account for 28% of the sample.

Material: peripheral blood mononuclear cells (PBMCs), obtained when the disease was refractory, from a patient treated with antithyroid drugs. Every receptor here comes from a woman between 40 and 55 years old with Graves disease. Donor details come from another sample of the same person, matched by shared clones.

The J gene is TRBJ2-1, the V gene TRBV20-1; D is unresolved. From germline, CDR1 is DFQATT and CDR2 SNEGSKA (reference sequence). The ends were cut back, 2 bases at V and 7 bases at J, with 9 bases in the middle. The CDR3 extends over 12 amino acids. CDR3 bases: TGCAGTGCTAGACTAGAAATAAATGAGCAGTTCTTC. This gives the protein CSARLEINEQFF.

The sample holds a few counts of this clonotype. The chain is built from TRBV2 and TRBJ2-1; D is unclear. The V gene's germline CDR1 is SNHLY and CDR2 FYNNEI. Deletions cut 6 bases from V and 5 bases from J, with 11 bases between. This CDR3 is built from 13 residues. CDR3 region: CASRGDGHNEQFF. CDR3 nucleotide sequence: TGTGCCAGCAGAGGAGACGGCCACAATGAGCAGTTCTTC.

This rearrangement joins TRBV28 to TRBJ2-7; 8 positions agree with TRBD2. The CDR3 is 17 residues long. Germline trimming cut 5 bases from V and 6 bases from J; bases unmatched to any gene: 18. The germline V gene has CDR1 MDHEN and CDR2 SYDVKM. CDR3 bases: TGTGCCAGCAGTCCGGCTAGCGGGTGGCCGAGTTTGGGCGAGCAGTACTTC. This codes for CASSPASGWPSLGEQYF.

The chain uses TRBV7-2 and TRBJ2-5; D uncertain. V was clipped by 0 bases and J by 1 base, with 9 bases between them. The germline V gene has CDR1 SGHTA and CDR2 FQGNSA. The CDR3 extends over 15 amino acids. This CDR3 reads CASSLAWGSQETQYF. DNA for the CDR3: TGTGCCAGCAGCTTAGCGTGGGGAAGCCAAGAGACCCAGTACTTC.

This clonotype was found many times. This chain links TRBV18 with TRBJ1-4; 8 bases match TRBD1. There are 15 residues in the CDR3. Germline V gene lookup returns CDR1 KGHSH and CDR2 LQKENI. With V trimmed by 5 bases and J by 4 bases, 6 bases remained unmatched. The CDR3 sequence is CASSGRDRINEKLFF. The CDR3 DNA is TGTGCCAGCTCAGGAAGGGACAGGATTAATGAAAAACTGTTTTTT.

The rearrangement joins TRBV9 to TRBJ1-4; D unclear. CDR1 and CDR2 (germline): SGDLS, YYNGEE. Trimming stripped 0 bases from V and 6 bases from J, with 9 bases between. CDR3 length: 14 residues. The CDR3 here is CASSVGGADEKLFF. The CDR3 coding sequence is TGTGCCAGCAGCGTAGGGGGAGCAGATGAAAAACTGTTTTTT.

At least ten counts were recorded for this clonotype. The junction departs from the called germline gene at one end, perhaps through a read error. The chain is built from TRBV11-2 and TRBJ2-7; no definite D call. The CDR3 is 19 amino acids. Germline V gene sequence: CDR1 SGHAT, CDR2 FQNNGV. The DNA of the CDR3 is TGTGCCAGCAGCGTAGACCGGCCTTTGACAACTGTCGTCCTTTCCCAGCAGTACTTC. Translating gives CASSVDRPLTTVVLSQQYF.

Ten or more counts support this clonotype. Sequence at one end of the junction differs from germline and may be a read error. The chain joins TRBV7-6 to TRBJ2-7; 7 nucleotides agree with TRBD2. This CDR3 has 13 residues. Looked up from germline, CDR1 is SGHVS and CDR2 is FNYEAQ. The DNA of the CDR3 is TGTGCCAGCAGCTTAGGGTCGACCGGGAGGATGGACTTC. Translation gives CASSLGSTGRMDF.

This clonotype has just a few counts. The chain couples TRBV6-9 to TRBJ1-2, with 10 bases that match TRBD1. J lost 1 base, V lost 3 bases, and 8 bases had no gene match. Per germline, CDR1 MNHGY and CDR2 SVAAGI. CDR3 length: 17 residues. Here the CDR3 DNA reads TGTGCCAGCAGTTACTCTCGGACAGGGGGAGGTAACTATGGCTACACCTTC. This codes for CASSYSRTGGGNYGYTF.

This clonotype was observed a few times. The chain uses TRBV19 and TRBJ2-7, with D unresolved. This CDR3 contains 14 residues. Trimming pared 3 bases from V and 0 bases from J, leaving 9 bases between. Germline lookup yields CDR1 LNHDA and CDR2 SQIVND (reference sequence). In DNA, the CDR3 is TGTGCCAGTAGTATGTTTAAGGACTCCTACGAGCAGTACTTC. It yields the protein CASSMFKDSYEQYF.

As regards this clonotype: Possible read error: a much larger clone is one base away. V is TRBV28 and J is TRBJ2-2; 7 bases map to TRBD1. In germline, CDR1 is MDHEN, CDR2 SYDVKM. The CDR3 has 16 residues. CDR3: CASSHSGTVETGELLF. The CDR3 bases are TGTGCCAGCAGTCACTCCGGGACAGTAGAGACCGGGGAGCTGTTATTT.

The chain has TRBV20-1 and TRBJ1-1, with D perhaps matching TRBD1 (6 bases). Trimming removed 0 bases at V and 6 bases at J, with 17 bases between. The CDR3 contains 15 residues. Germline CDR1 and CDR2: DFQATT and SNEGSKA (reference sequence). The CDR3 spells CSAREVRGGAAEAFF. Here the CDR3 DNA reads TGCAGTGCTAGAGAGGTCCGGGGGGGCGCCGCTGAAGCTTTCTTT.

This clonotype appeared many times. The genes are TRBV7-9 and TRBJ2-7; D tentatively fits TRBD1 or TRBD2 (5 bases each). CDR1 and CDR2 from the germline V gene are SEHNR and FQNEAQ (reference sequence). V lost 3 bases, J lost 1 base, and 13 bases lay in between. The CDR3 has 15 amino acids. CDR3 amino acids: CASSFYRDRSYEQYF. The CDR3 nucleotides are TGTGCCAGCAGCTTCTACCGGGACCGTTCCTACGAGCAGTACTTC.

V gene TRBV28 combines with J gene TRBJ2-1; the match to TRBD2 covers 15 bases. The germline V gene has CDR1 MDHEN and CDR2 SYDVKM. V shed 7 bases, J shed 9 bases, and the junction held 10 bases outside the gene matches. The CDR3 is 16 residues long. The CDR3 DNA reads TGTGCCAGCACCATATCCGGGACTAGCGGGAGGAGTGAGCAGTTCTTC. Its translation is CASTISGTSGRSEQFF. Using reference TRBV28 and TRBJ2-1 for the parts outside the CDR3, the full variable domain is DVKVTQSSRYLVKRTGEKVFLECVQDMDHENMFWYRQDPGLGLRLIYFSYDVKMKEKGDIPEGYSVSREKKERFSLILESASTNQTSMYLCASTISGTSGRSEQFFGPGTRLTVL.

Worth noting for this clonotype: A read error may be the cause here, since a much bigger clone is one base away. The V and J genes are TRBV29-1 and TRBJ2-7, with TRBD1 matching 10 bases. V lost 2 bases to trimming and J lost 4 bases; unmatched junction nucleotides: 5. Germline CDR1 and CDR2: SQVTM and ANQGSEA. The CDR3 covers 14 residues. As DNA, the CDR3 is TGCAGCGTTGAACCGGGACAGGGGATTTACGAGCAGTACTTC. It encodes CSVEPGQGIYEQYF.

This clonotype appeared many times. The gene calls are TRBV11-2 and TRBJ2-5; the D gene is possibly TRBD2 (6 bases). Germline CDR1 is SGHAT and CDR2 is FQNNGV. V dropped 6 bases and J dropped 0 bases, with 14 bases sitting between them. CDR3 length: 15 amino acids. CDR3 coding DNA: TGTGCCAGCAGTTCTTACGGAGGGAACCAAGAGACCCAGTACTTC. Residues: CASSSYGGNQETQYF.

V and J are TRBV20-1 and TRBJ1-1; TRBD1 matches 7 bases. CDR1 and CDR2 (germline): DFQATT, SNEGSKA (reference sequence). The CDR3 has 12 amino acids. CDR3 protein: CSVRGRWTEAFF. The CDR3 coding sequence is TGCAGCGTAAGGGGGCGTTGGACTGAAGCTTTCTTT.

The chain uses TRBV5-1 and TRBJ1-1, with a tentative D call TRBD1 (6 bases). Trimming took off 1 base at V and 1 base at J, with 11 bases between the two ends. Germline V gene sequence: CDR1 SGHRS, CDR2 YFSETQ. The CDR3 loop spans 15 amino acids. The CDR3 is CASSLYQGTNTEAFF. The CDR3 DNA reads TGCGCCAGCAGCTTGTATCAGGGGACGAACACTGAAGCTTTCTTT.

There are many counts of this clonotype. The rearrangement links TRBV2 to TRBJ1-6; TRBD1 matches 7 bases. CDR3 length: 14 amino acids. Looked up from germline, CDR1 is SNHLY and CDR2 is FYNNEI. The V gene end was trimmed by 8 bases and the J gene end by 8 bases; junction bases not matched to a gene: 9. This chain's CDR3 is CASSLTGSYSPLHF. The CDR3 bases are TGTGCCAGCTCACTGACAGGGAGTTATTCACCCCTCCACTTT.

Ten or more counts support this clonotype. The genes are TRBV7-8 and TRBJ1-1; D is possibly TRBD1 (5 bases). The germline V and J ends were trimmed by 5 bases and 0 bases, with 13 bases remaining between them. This CDR3 has 15 residues. Germline CDR1 reads SGHVS; CDR2 reads FQNEAQ. In DNA, the CDR3 is TGTGCCAGCAGCGCCGGGACCCACATGAACACTGAAGCTTTCTTT. It codes for CASSAGTHMNTEAFF.

In regard to this clonotype: A read error may explain this, as a much larger clone is one base away. The rearrangement uses TRBV11-2 and TRBJ2-7; no clear D. This CDR3 has 15 residues. Germline CDR1 SGHAT, CDR2 FQNNGV. Trimming shortened V by 1 base and J by 0 bases, and 10 bases separated the two germline ends. The CDR3 coding sequence is TGTGCCAGCAGCTTAGCACCGCAGCCCTCCTACGAGCAGTACTTC. As protein: CASSLAPQPSYEQYF.